This TCR beta chain appears in the sequencing data of a study of breast tumors, draining lymph nodes, adjacent tissues. Study observations and caveats: Tumor and nontumor repertoires were significantly more similar in luminal-like than in basal-like breast cancer. Tumor repertoires ranked between lymph nodes and nontumor tissue in diversity, with V and J gene preferences.

The lymph nodes were axillary draining lymph nodes from breast cancer patients. This CDR3 spans 14 amino acids. V lost 3 bases to trimming and J lost 3 bases; unmatched junction nucleotides: 1. TCRdb recomputed calls from the multiplex PCR reads with MiXCR, one row per CDR3 protein. This sample yields around 140,000 distinct CDR3 sequences, of which around 22% are seen a single time; about 2.6% belongs to the top ten. In this sample, this clonotype turned up a few times. Its matching antigen is unknown. The receptor comes from a female donor with breast cancer. Some clones in this sample may be carry-over from other donors' samples. This chain links TRBV12-3 or TRBV12-4 with TRBJ1-4; 7 bases agree with TRBD1. The material sequenced was axillary lymph node tissue. The CDR3 DNA reads as TGTGCCAGCAGTTTTACAGGGGCTAATGAAAAACTGTTTTTT. It is translated as CASSFTGANEKLFF.